Each of the 12 T cell receptor beta chains below was sequenced from the same sample in a study of cytomegalovirus exposure and HLA in healthy donors. The PCR made use of 60 Vbeta and 13 Jbeta primers. Method: immunoSEQ multiplex PCR; TCRdb's copy keeps in-frame clones and lacks some. Of over 80,000 clones listed, 82% are singletons. Sequencing was performed on PBMCs. These receptors all come from a man aged 50 to 59 in good health and CMV-seronegative.

This rearrangement joins TRBV28 to TRBJ2-3; TRBD1 is a possible D gene (5 bases). Per germline, CDR1 MDHEN and CDR2 SYDVKM. The length of the CDR3 is 14 residues. V lost 6 bases to trimming and J lost 6 bases, with 16 bases between them. The CDR3 sequence is CASRSIWAGDTQYF. Here the CDR3 DNA reads TGTGCCAGCAGGTCCATTTGGGCAGGGGATACGCAGTATTTT.

The rearrangement joins TRBV21-1 to TRBJ2-5; the table's D call, TRBD1, was not checked against the DNA. TRBV21-1 is recorded as a pseudogene. CDR3 length: 15 residues. CDR3 nucleotide sequence: TGTGCCAGCAGCAAAGGTCTCTGGGGGCCTAAGACCCAGTACTTC. Translation gives CASSKGLWGPKTQYF.

The rearrangement joins TRBV27 to TRBJ1-1; the D is unclear. The V end was cut by 2 bases, the J end by 6 bases, with 13 bases between. From germline, CDR1 is MNHEY and CDR2 SMNVEV (reference sequence). The CDR3 totals 14 residues. The CDR3 here is CASSLTPGWSEAFF. CDR3 bases: TGTGCCAGCAGTTTAACCCCAGGTTGGTCTGAAGCTTTCTTT.

The V call is TRBV5-5, the J call TRBJ2-5; 7 bases match TRBD2. The germline gives CDR1 SGHKS, CDR2 YYEKEE (reference sequence). The CDR3 runs 16 residues. J was trimmed by 4 bases and V by 3 bases; bases with no gene match: 12. The CDR3 DNA follows: TGTGCCAGCAGCTATCTTGAGGGGAGGGTCACAGAGACCCAGTACTTC. It is translated as CASSYLEGRVTETQYF.

The gene calls are TRBV5-4 and TRBJ2-1, with 9 bases aligning to TRBD2. J gave up 8 bases and V 0 bases, and 6 bases lay outside the gene matches. CDR3 size: 15 residues. CDR1 is SGHNT and CDR2 is YYREEE in the germline V gene (reference sequence). As DNA, the CDR3 is TGTGCCAGCAGCTTGGTGGCGGGAGGGGAGGATGAGCAGTTCTTC. Encoded protein: CASSLVAGGEDEQFF.

The V gene is TRBV29-1, the J gene TRBJ1-1; D remains ambiguous. Trimming removed 4 bases at V and 0 bases at J, with 15 bases between. CDR3 length equals 15 residues. Germline V lookup: CDR1 SQVTM, CDR2 ANQGSEA. Here the CDR3 DNA reads TGCAGCGTTGTTCTGCAGGATTTAATGAACACTGAAGCTTTCTTT. Amino acid sequence: CSVVLQDLMNTEAFF.

The genes are TRBV5-4 and TRBJ2-5; 7 bases line up with TRBD2. Per the germline V gene, CDR1 is SGHNT and CDR2 is YYREEE (reference sequence). J gave up 4 bases and V 4 bases, and 4 bases lay outside the gene matches. This CDR3 is built from 13 residues. The CDR3 loop reads CASSPPGGETQYF. CDR3 nucleotides: TGTGCCAGCAGCCCACCGGGAGGAGAGACCCAGTACTTC.

The chain is built from TRBV9 and TRBJ1-2, with TRBD1 matching 10 bases. The junction had 7 bases not matched to a gene; V was cut back by 3 bases and J by 5 bases. The CDR3 contains 15 residues. Germline V CDR1 and CDR2: SGDLS, YYNGEE. The CDR3 DNA follows: TGTGCCAGCAGCGACCCAGACAGGGGGCAATATGGCTACACCTTC. Translated, it gives CASSDPDRGQYGYTF.

The chain employs TRBV15 and TRBJ2-7; D possibly corresponds to TRBD1 (6 bases). In germline, CDR1 is LNHNV, CDR2 YYDKDF (reference sequence). V gave up 4 bases and J gave up 0 bases, with 16 bases separating them. The CDR3 contains 16 residues. The CDR3 here is CATSTETGLSSYEQYF. CDR3 coding DNA: TGTGCCACCAGCACCGAGACAGGACTTAGCTCCTACGAGCAGTACTTC.

The chain carries TRBV5-1 and TRBJ2-7, with TRBD2 identical over 13 bases. V lost 2 bases, J lost 7 bases, and 9 bases stayed unmatched. The V gene's germline CDR1 is SGHRS and CDR2 YFSETQ. This CDR3 has 16 amino acids. CDR3 sequence (DNA): TGCGCCAGCAGCTTTGGGACTAGCGGGAATATGGGGGAGCAGTACTTC. It specifies CASSFGTSGNMGEQYF.

V usage is TRBV6-4 and J usage is TRBJ2-3; 11 bases align to TRBD2. In germline, CDR1 is MRHNA, CDR2 SNTAGT. V lost 3 bases to trimming and J lost 3 bases; unmatched junction nucleotides: 2. The CDR3 spans 15 residues. CDR3 nucleotides: TGTGCCAGCAGTGAACTAGCGGGAGAGACAGATACGCAGTATTTT. Its translation: CASSELAGETDTQYF.

The V and J genes are TRBV28 and TRBJ2-3; 10 bases align to TRBD2. The trim removed 5 bases at V and 2 bases at J, leaving 10 bases unmatched. The germline gives CDR1 MDHEN, CDR2 SYDVKM. The CDR3 spans 17 residues. DNA of the CDR3: TGTGCCAGCAGTCCCCTGTCTAGCGGGGGAGTCACAGATACGCAGTATTTT. It yields the protein CASSPLSSGGVTDTQYF.